The next 17 T cell receptor beta chains were all read from a single sample in a study of T cells after yellow fever vaccination (dated 2019 in TCRdb). In the paper's terms, the treatment or condition label means: live attenuated yellow fever vaccine strain. Library generation was performed with 5' RACE. Sequenced using an Illumina NovaSeq 6000. TCRdb cleaned the public reads at Q25 with fastp, built clones with MiXCR and kept in-frame beta chains. Merged by CDR3 protein, the rows form single entries marked with the most common genes and DNA. This sample is represented by approximately 250,000 distinct CDR3 sequences; about 5.2% of them were singletons. Around 3.5% of the sample lies in the top ten. The sample here was CD4+ T cells sorted from PBMCs, taken on the day of the yellow fever booster vaccination. The receptor source for this set is a man aged 18 to 30 who received the YFV17D yellow fever vaccine.

This clonotype has ten or more counts. The chain links TRBV2 to TRBJ2-2; TRBD2 might be the D (5 bases). Trimming removed 9 bases from V and 6 bases from J, with 14 bases in between. This CDR3 has 13 residues. Germline values: CDR1 SNHLY, CDR2 FYNNEI. This CDR3 is CASKIREAGELFF. The CDR3 DNA reads as TGTGCCAGTAAAATCCGGGAAGCCGGGGAGCTGTTTTTT.

This rearrangement joins TRBV11-2 to TRBJ1-2; D gene uncertain. The CDR3 has 14 residues. Trimming stripped 1 base from V and 5 bases from J, with 11 bases between. Germline lookup yields CDR1 SGHAT and CDR2 FQNNGV. The CDR3 region is CASSLVAAEYGYTF. The CDR3 DNA follows: TGTGCCAGCAGCTTAGTGGCGGCAGAGTATGGCTACACCTTC.

This clonotype turned up a few times. The chain couples TRBV6-5 to TRBJ1-5, with 7 bases aligning to TRBD1. There are 17 residues in the CDR3. V was pared by 2 bases and J by 0 bases, with 7 bases of the junction left unmatched. Germline loops: CDR1 MNHEY, CDR2 SVGAGI. CDR3 sequence reads: CASSYGGTADSNQPQHF. As DNA, the CDR3 is TGTGCCAGCAGTTACGGGGGGACAGCAGATAGCAATCAGCCCCAGCATTTT.

The chain uses TRBV2 and TRBJ1-4; D gene uncertain. Deletions cut 3 bases from V and 8 bases from J, with 16 bases between. The germline V gene has CDR1 SNHLY and CDR2 FYNNEI. This CDR3 has 15 amino acids. In DNA, the CDR3 is TGTGCCAGCAGTGAGCAGCCCATGGGCAACGAAAAACTGTTTTTT. Its translation is CASSEQPMGNEKLFF.

This clonotype showed up just a few times. The rearrangement uses TRBV7-2 and TRBJ1-6, with 7 bases matching TRBD1. Germline V lookup: CDR1 SGHTA, CDR2 FQGNSA. Losses at the gene ends were 0 bases for V and 12 bases for J; bases not matched to a gene: 5. The CDR3 covers 14 residues. In DNA, the CDR3 is TGTGCCAGCAGCTTAGCAGGGGGCGAGCGACCCCTCCACTTT. It yields the protein CASSLAGGERPLHF. Together with reference TRBV7-2 and TRBJ1-6, the CDR3 gives the full variable domain: GAGVSQSPSNKVTEKGKDVELRCDPISGHTALYWYRQSLGQGLEFLIYFQGNSAPDKSGLPSDRFSAERTGGSVSTLTIQRTQQEDSAVYLCASSLAGGERPLHFGNGTRLTVT.

This clonotype was seen many times. The chain couples TRBV12-3 or TRBV12-4 to TRBJ1-2; no definite D call. The germline V and J ends were trimmed by 3 bases and 3 bases, with 8 bases remaining between them. The CDR3 runs 13 residues. CDR3 DNA: TGTGCCAGCAGTTTCGAGAACCACTATGGCTACACCTTC. It translates to CASSFENHYGYTF.

This clonotype was observed at least ten times. The V call is TRBV7-9, the J call TRBJ1-6; 9 nucleotides line up with TRBD1. The germline gives CDR1 SEHNR, CDR2 FQNEAQ (reference sequence). This CDR3 contains 16 residues. V lost 4 bases to trimming and J lost 5 bases; unmatched junction nucleotides: 6. CDR3 in amino acids: CASSSRNRGHNSPLHF. Here the CDR3 DNA reads TGTGCCAGCAGCTCACGAAACAGGGGGCATAATTCACCCCTCCACTTT.

The chain has TRBV7-8 and TRBJ2-3, with D maybe TRBD2 (5 bases). V gave up 5 bases and J gave up 2 bases, with 14 bases separating them. The germline V gene has CDR1 SGHVS and CDR2 FQNEAQ. The CDR3 sequence is 15 residues long. Here the CDR3 DNA reads TGTGCCAGCAGCGACGGACTCATCTTCACAGATACGCAGTATTTT. The encoded protein is CASSDGLIFTDTQYF.

Ten or more counts support this clonotype. The rearrangement uses TRBV29-1 and TRBJ2-5, with D perhaps matching TRBD1 (5 bases). Germline CDR1 SQVTM, CDR2 ANQGSEA. This CDR3 spans 13 amino acids. The V end lost 1 base, the J end lost 6 bases, and 12 bases lay between the germline ends. CDR3 in amino acids: CSVEVMGQKTQYF. The CDR3 DNA is TGCAGCGTTGAAGTTATGGGGCAGAAGACCCAGTACTTC.

V usage is TRBV9 and J usage is TRBJ2-3, with 7 nucleotides matching TRBD1. This CDR3 is 19 amino acids long. Germline V gives CDR1 SGDLS, CDR2 YYNGEE. With 2 bases clipped from V and 1 base from J, the junction kept 16 bases outside the gene matches. The CDR3 sequence: CASSVGQGTAIFGTDTQYF. The CDR3 coding sequence is TGTGCCAGCAGCGTCGGGCAAGGGACAGCCATTTTTGGCACAGATACGCAGTATTTT.

This clonotype was counted many times. The gene calls are TRBV15 and TRBJ1-5; the D gene is possibly TRBD1 (6 bases). The V end was cut by 0 bases, the J end by 5 bases, with 11 bases between. The CDR3 has 15 amino acids. The germline CDR1 and CDR2 sequences are LNHNV and YYDKDF (reference sequence). The CDR3 DNA sequence: TGTGCCACCAGCAGAGATTGGGACAATTATCAGCCCCAGCATTTT. Its protein product is CATSRDWDNYQPQHF.

J is TRBJ2-5 and V is TRBV9; the D gene is possibly TRBD2 (7 bases). The CDR3 has 14 residues. Germline V gene lookup returns CDR1 SGDLS and CDR2 YYNGEE. V lost 2 bases and J 7 bases, leaving 15 bases between the germline ends. CDR3 protein: CASSVGGAGATQYF. Written as DNA, the CDR3 is TGTGCCAGCAGCGTTGGGGGGGCGGGGGCGACCCAGTACTTC.

This clonotype has a handful of counts. The rearrangement links TRBV6-6 to TRBJ1-5; 11 bases line up with TRBD1. Per germline, CDR1 MNHNY and CDR2 SVGAGI (reference sequence). J was trimmed by 7 bases and V by 2 bases; bases with no gene match: 7. The CDR3 consists of 16 residues. The CDR3 nucleotides are TGTGCCAGCAGTTACCCCGGGACAGGGGGTCGACAGCCCCAGCATTTT. Translation gives CASSYPGTGGRQPQHF.

This clonotype was seen repeatedly, ten times or more. V usage is TRBV5-1 and J usage is TRBJ2-7; D remains ambiguous. This CDR3 is 15 amino acids long. Trimming removed 0 bases from V and 2 bases from J, with 12 bases in between. The germline V gene encodes CDR1 SGHRS and CDR2 YFSETQ. The CDR3 protein is CASSLGRALTYEQYF. CDR3 in DNA: TGCGCCAGCAGCTTGGGAAGGGCCCTAACCTACGAGCAGTACTTC. The entire variable domain, with the rest obtained from reference TRBV5-1 and TRBJ2-7, is as follows: KAGVTQTPRYLIKTRGQQVTLSCSPISGHRSVSWYQQTPGQGLQFLFEYFSETQRNKGNFPGRFSGRQFSNSRSEMNVSTLELGDSALYLCASSLGRALTYEQYFGPGTRLTVT.

This clonotype turned up a few times. J is TRBJ2-1 and V is TRBV5-1; D is uncertain. Trimming removed 4 bases from V and 8 bases from J, with 13 bases in between. The CDR3 sequence is 13 residues long. Germline CDR1 and CDR2: SGHRS and YFSETQ. DNA for the CDR3: TGCGCCAGCAGCCCTCGTGGTATCGATGAGCAGTTCTTC. Residues: CASSPRGIDEQFF. Combining the CDR3 with reference TRBV5-1 and TRBJ2-1 gives the whole variable domain KAGVTQTPRYLIKTRGQQVTLSCSPISGHRSVSWYQQTPGQGLQFLFEYFSETQRNKGNFPGRFSGRQFSNSRSEMNVSTLELGDSALYLCASSPRGIDEQFFGPGTRLTVL.

V and J are TRBV10-1 and TRBJ2-1; tentatively, D is TRBD1 (6 bases). CDR1 and CDR2 (germline): WNHNN, SYGVQD (reference sequence). This CDR3 is built from 12 residues. The germline V and J ends were trimmed by 6 bases and 6 bases, with 9 bases remaining between them. The CDR3 here is CASSNRVNEQFF. CDR3 DNA: TGCGCCAGCAGCAACAGGGTCAATGAGCAGTTCTTC.

CDR3 sequence: CASRRRGGGWTEAFF. Here the CDR3 DNA reads TGTGCCAGCAGACGCCGCGGGGGGGGTTGGACTGAAGCTTTCTTT. This chain links TRBV12-3 or TRBV12-4 with TRBJ1-1, with a tentative D call TRBD1 (5 bases). V was pared by 6 bases and J by 5 bases, with 19 bases between. There are 15 residues in the CDR3.